Each of the 10 T cell receptor beta chains below was sequenced from the same sample in a study of blood T cell repertoires in COVID-19. TCRdb keeps only in-frame clones here, not all; method: immunoSEQ multiplex PCR. The data show 88,000 or so clones, with more than 75% seen just once and roughly 22% held by the top ten. Sequencing was carried out using peripheral blood. The receptor source for this set is a human donor in a cohort sampled during active COVID-19.

This chain links TRBV21-1 with TRBJ1-5; the DNA was not used to check the table's D call, TRBD1. TRBV21-1 is a pseudogene locus. The CDR3 has 16 residues. The CDR3 nucleotides are TGTGCCAGCAGCGCGACAGGGTTTGGAAGCAATCAGCCCCAGCATTTT. Amino acid sequence: CASSATGFGSNQPQHF.

This sequence joins TRBV11-2 and TRBJ2-1; D is unclear. Per germline, CDR1 SGHAT and CDR2 FQNNGV. The CDR3 is 12 amino acids. The V gene lost 5 bases and the J gene lost 7 bases, with 9 bases spanning the gap. The CDR3, as DNA: TGTGCCAGCAGCCCAGTTTCTAATGAGCAGTTCTTC. Protein: CASSPVSNEQFF.

This clone has just one count. This chain uses TRBV5-1 with TRBJ2-1; 9 bases align to TRBD1. CDR3 length: 14 residues. V trimming: 4 bases; J trimming: 5 bases; junction bases outside the gene matches: 4. CDR1 is SGHRS and CDR2 is YFSETQ in the germline V gene. This chain's CDR3 is CASSRDRENNEQFF. The CDR3 region has the DNA TGCGCCAGCAGCAGGGACAGGGAAAACAATGAGCAGTTCTTC.

This clone was seen a few times. The rearrangement links TRBV5-5 to TRBJ2-3; 7 positions match TRBD2. Per germline, CDR1 SGHKS and CDR2 YYEKEE (reference sequence). J lost 2 bases, V lost 2 bases, and 5 bases had no gene match. This CDR3 is 15 amino acids long. CDR3 in DNA: TGTGCCAGCAGCTTCCTAGCGGCCCTCACAGATACGCAGTATTTT. It yields the protein CASSFLAALTDTQYF. Using reference TRBV5-5 and TRBJ2-3 for the parts outside the CDR3, the full variable domain is DAGVTQSPTHLIKTRGQQVTLRCSPISGHKSVSWYQQVLGQGPQFIFQYYEKEERGRGNFPDRFSARQFPNYSSELNVNALLLGDSALYLCASSFLAALTDTQYFGPGTRLTVL.

This clone was picked up a small number of times. The genes are TRBV19 and TRBJ2-7, with 9 bases fitting TRBD1. Germline assignment: CDR1 LNHDA and CDR2 SQIVND (reference sequence). The ends lost 1 base at V and 6 bases at J; junction bases unmatched: 7. This CDR3 is 15 amino acids long. In DNA, the CDR3 is TGTGCCAGTAGTATAGGGATACAGGGGGCGGTCGAGCAGTACTTC. Translation gives CASSIGIQGAVEQYF.

The table lists this clone with a few counts. The chain is built from TRBV10-3 and TRBJ2-2, with TRBD2 matching 8 bases. Trimming removed 0 bases from V and 7 bases from J; junction bases left unmatched: 7. Germline V gives CDR1 ENHRY, CDR2 SYGVKD. The CDR3 extends over 16 amino acids. The CDR3 protein is CAISESSSGFGGELFF. CDR3 in DNA: TGTGCCATCAGTGAGTCGTCTAGCGGGTTTGGCGGGGAGCTGTTTTTT.

The chain uses TRBV7-2 and TRBJ1-4; 8 bases are a match to TRBD1. Per germline, CDR1 SGHTA and CDR2 FQGNSA. J lost 7 bases, V lost 10 bases, and 8 bases had no gene match. This CDR3 contains 13 residues. CDR3 region: CATSGGNREKLFF. The CDR3 coding sequence is TGTGCCACCTCAGGGGGCAATCGTGAAAAACTGTTTTTT.

J is TRBJ2-7 and V is TRBV7-9; perhaps TRBD1 as D (6 bases). CDR1 and CDR2 (germline): SEHNR, FQNEAQ (reference sequence). The CDR3 runs 12 residues. V lost 6 bases to trimming and J lost 4 bases, with 10 bases between them. The CDR3: CASSITGYEQYF. Written as DNA, the CDR3 is TGTGCCAGCAGTATTACAGGGTACGAGCAGTACTTC.

This sequence joins TRBV2 and TRBJ2-7; 10 bases fit TRBD2. Germline lookup yields CDR1 SNHLY and CDR2 FYNNEI. CDR3 length: 18 residues. The V gene end was trimmed by 3 bases and the J gene end by 6 bases; junction bases not matched to a gene: 17. CDR3 in amino acids: CASSDIELAGNSVGEQYF. CDR3 DNA: TGTGCCAGCAGTGATATCGAACTAGCGGGAAACTCGGTAGGCGAGCAGTACTTC.

V gene TRBV15 combines with J gene TRBJ2-7, with 8 nucleotides matching TRBD2. CDR3 length: 15 residues. With V trimmed by 0 bases and J by 5 bases, 6 bases remained unmatched. From germline, CDR1 is LNHNV and CDR2 YYDKDF (reference sequence). The CDR3 protein is CATSRDRARGDEQYF. CDR3 sequence (DNA): TGTGCCACCAGCAGAGATCGGGCGCGGGGGGACGAGCAGTACTTC.